The sequence of this TCR beta chain was determined in a study of response to subunit inactivated influenza vaccine. TCRdb reprocessed the RT-PCR reads with MiXCR, giving one entry per CDR3 protein. Here the sample spans 150,000 to 200,000 distinct CDR3 sequences, roughly 12% being singletons. This CDR3 contains 15 residues. V was clipped by 5 bases and J by 2 bases, with 13 bases between them. These records were also assigned to another study, of T cells expressing NK-cell markers. That report notes: Making the TCR beta cDNA relied on 5'RACE template switching with UMIs. Within the sequenced cohort of eight donors, seven exhibited HCMV seropositivity and one was seronegative. Alpha-beta TCR T cells were the sole sorting target in several experiments, owing to an anti-gamma-delta TCR antibody. Dominant NKG2C+ clonotypes in over 5 donors made up roughly 1.0-7.0% of CD8+ T cells. Dominance of the CD3+CD56-NKG2C+ fraction by these clonotypes also held in four donors.

The rearrangement links TRBV12-3 or TRBV12-4 to TRBJ2-1; either TRBD1 or TRBD2 may supply D (5 bases each). The TCR comes from a man in his fifties or sixties who received an inactivated influenza vaccine. The starting material was CD8+ T cells sorted from PBMCs, obtained 11 to 12 days after vaccination. The CDR3 bases are TGTGCCAGCAGTGGGGGACGGAAAACCTACAATGAGCAGTTCTTC. This translates into CASSGGRKTYNEQFF.